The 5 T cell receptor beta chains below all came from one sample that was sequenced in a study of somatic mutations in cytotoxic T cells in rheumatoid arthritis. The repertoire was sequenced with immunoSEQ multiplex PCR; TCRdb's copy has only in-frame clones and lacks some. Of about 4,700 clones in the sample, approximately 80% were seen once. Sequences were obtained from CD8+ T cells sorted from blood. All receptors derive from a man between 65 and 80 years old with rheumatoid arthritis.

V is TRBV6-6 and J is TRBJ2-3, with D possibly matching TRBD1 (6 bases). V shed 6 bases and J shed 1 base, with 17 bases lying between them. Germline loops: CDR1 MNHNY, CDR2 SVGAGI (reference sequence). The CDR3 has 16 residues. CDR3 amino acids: CASSLEGVSGTDTQYF. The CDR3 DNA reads TGTGCCAGCAGCTTAGAGGGGGTATCGGGCACAGATACGCAGTATTTT.

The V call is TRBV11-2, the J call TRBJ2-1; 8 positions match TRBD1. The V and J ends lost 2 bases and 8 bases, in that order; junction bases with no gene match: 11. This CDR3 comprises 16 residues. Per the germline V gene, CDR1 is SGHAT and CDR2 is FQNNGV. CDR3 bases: TGTGCCAGCAGCTTAACAGGGGGTCGTATGGGCGATGAGCAGTTCTTC. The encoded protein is CASSLTGGRMGDEQFF.

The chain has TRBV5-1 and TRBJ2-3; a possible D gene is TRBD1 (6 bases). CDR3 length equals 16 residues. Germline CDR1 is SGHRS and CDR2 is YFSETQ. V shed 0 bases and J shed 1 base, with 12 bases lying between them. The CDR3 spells CASSLVWTEGTDTQYF. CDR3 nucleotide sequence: TGCGCCAGCAGCTTGGTGTGGACAGAGGGCACAGATACGCAGTATTTT. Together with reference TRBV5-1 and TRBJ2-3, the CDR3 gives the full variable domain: KAGVTQTPRYLIKTRGQQVTLSCSPISGHRSVSWYQQTPGQGLQFLFEYFSETQRNKGNFPGRFSGRQFSNSRSEMNVSTLELGDSALYLCASSLVWTEGTDTQYFGPGTRLTVL.

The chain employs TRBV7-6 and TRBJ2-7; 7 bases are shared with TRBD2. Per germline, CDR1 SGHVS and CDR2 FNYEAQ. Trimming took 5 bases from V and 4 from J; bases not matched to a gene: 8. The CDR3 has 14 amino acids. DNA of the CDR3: TGTGCCAGCAGCCTTGGCGGGAGTGAATACGAGCAGTACTTC. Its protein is CASSLGGSEYEQYF.

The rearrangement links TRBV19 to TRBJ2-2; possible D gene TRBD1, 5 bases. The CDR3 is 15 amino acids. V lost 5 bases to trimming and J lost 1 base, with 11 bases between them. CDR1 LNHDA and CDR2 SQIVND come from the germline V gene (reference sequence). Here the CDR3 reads CASSYDRGNTGELFF. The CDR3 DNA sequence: TGTGCCAGTAGTTACGACAGAGGGAACACCGGGGAGCTGTTTTTT.